The entry below gives a single T cell receptor (beta chain) sequence along with its context. These data originate in a study of T-cell reconstitution after alpha-beta-depleted transplantation in children. CDR1 is MNHEY and CDR2 is SVGEGT in the germline V gene. The CDR3 sequence is 14 residues long. Trimming shortened V by 6 bases and J by 5 bases, and 13 bases separated the two germline ends. TCRbeta library preparation incorporated unique molecular identifiers. MiXCR was run by TCRdb on the PCR reads, yielding one entry per CDR3 protein. The sample carries 490,000 or so distinct CDR3 sequences, about 12% recorded once.

The V and J genes are TRBV6-2 or TRBV6-3 and TRBJ1-4; a possible D gene is TRBD1 (5 bases). The sample here was PBMCs from the stem cell graft donor, taken from the stem cell graft. The receptor comes from a human donor who donated a stem cell graft to a child with combined immunodeficiency. The DNA of the CDR3 is TGTGCCAGCAGGCTCGGGGACTGGAATGAAAAACTGTTTTTT. Protein: CASRLGDWNEKLFF.